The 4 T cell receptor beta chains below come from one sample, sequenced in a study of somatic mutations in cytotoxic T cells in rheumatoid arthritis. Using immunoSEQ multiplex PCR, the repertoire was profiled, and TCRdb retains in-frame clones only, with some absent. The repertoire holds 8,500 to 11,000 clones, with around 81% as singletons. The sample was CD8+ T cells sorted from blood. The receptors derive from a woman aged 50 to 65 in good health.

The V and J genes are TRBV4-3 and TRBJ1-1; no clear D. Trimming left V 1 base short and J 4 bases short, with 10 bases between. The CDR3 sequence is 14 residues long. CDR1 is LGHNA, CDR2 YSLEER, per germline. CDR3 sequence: CASSQGVASTEAFF. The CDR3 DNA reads TGCGCCAGCAGCCAAGGGGTAGCCAGCACTGAAGCTTTCTTT.

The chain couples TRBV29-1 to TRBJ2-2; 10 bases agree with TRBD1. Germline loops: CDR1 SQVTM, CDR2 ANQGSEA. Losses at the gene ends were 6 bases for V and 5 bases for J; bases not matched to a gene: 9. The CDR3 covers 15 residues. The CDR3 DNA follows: TGCAGCGTGCCATCCGGGACAGGGGAAACCGGGGAGCTGTTTTTT. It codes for CSVPSGTGETGELFF.

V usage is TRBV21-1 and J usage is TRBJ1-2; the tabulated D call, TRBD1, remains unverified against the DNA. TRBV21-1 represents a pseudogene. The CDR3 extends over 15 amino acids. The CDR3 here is CASSRWDRPHYGYTF. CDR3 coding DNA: TGTGCCAGCAGCAGATGGGACAGACCCCACTATGGCTACACCTTC.

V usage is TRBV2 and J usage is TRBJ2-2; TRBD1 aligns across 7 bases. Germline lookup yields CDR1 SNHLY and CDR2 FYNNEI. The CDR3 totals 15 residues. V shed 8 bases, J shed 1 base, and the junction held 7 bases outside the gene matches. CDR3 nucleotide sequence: TGTGCCAGCGGCCTGGACAGGCTGAACACCGGGGAGCTGTTTTTT. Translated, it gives CASGLDRLNTGELFF.